One and the same sample provided the 9 T cell receptor beta chains below, sequenced in a study of cytomegalovirus exposure and HLA in healthy donors. The PCR was carried out with 60 Vbeta primers and 13 Jbeta primers. Measured with immunoSEQ multiplex PCR; TCRdb has only the in-frame clones, and not every one. Of 110,000 to 150,000 clones listed, about three quarters are singletons. The sequencing input was PBMCs. The receptors come from a woman in her 30s in good health and CMV-seronegative.

This chain joins TRBV6-6 and TRBJ1-2; D perhaps matches TRBD1 (5 bases). Trimming pared 6 bases from V and 3 bases from J, leaving 11 bases between. Germline loops: CDR1 MNHNY, CDR2 SVGAGI (reference sequence). The CDR3 consists of 13 residues. The DNA of the CDR3 is TGTGCCAGCAGGATGGCGGGGGACTATGGCTACACCTTC. This sequence encodes CASRMAGDYGYTF.

The V gene is TRBV27, the J gene TRBJ2-2; 7 bases line up with TRBD1. The CDR3 is 15 residues long. The germline CDR1 and CDR2 sequences are MNHEY and SMNVEV (reference sequence). J lost 0 bases, V lost 6 bases, and 4 bases had no gene match. The CDR3, as DNA: TGTGCCAGCAGGCGCACAGGGGCGAACACCGGGGAGCTGTTTTTT. It codes for CASRRTGANTGELFF.

This chain connects TRBV6-5 to TRBJ1-2; D might be TRBD1 (5 bases). Germline CDR1 is MNHEY and CDR2 is SVGAGI. Trimming stripped 7 bases from V and 4 bases from J, with 16 bases between. The CDR3 consists of 14 residues. The CDR3 loop reads CASKSAGPPYGYTF. The DNA of the CDR3 is TGTGCCAGCAAGTCAGCAGGGCCTCCCTATGGCTACACCTTC.

V gene TRBV2 combines with J gene TRBJ2-7; a possible D gene is TRBD1 (6 bases). Germline CDR1 SNHLY, CDR2 FYNNEI. With 7 bases removed from V and 4 bases from J, the gap between germline ends came to 11 bases. CDR3 length equals 12 residues. The CDR3 nucleotides are TGTGCCAGCAACGACAGGTCATACGAGCAGTACTTC. This codes for CASNDRSYEQYF.

This clone was counted a single time. Written as DNA, the CDR3 is TGTGCTAGTGGTTTGGTATTGGGCGGGACAGTGAACACCGGGGAGCTGTTTTTT. This gives the protein CASGLVLGGTVNTGELFF. The J gene is TRBJ2-2, the V gene TRBV12-5, with D possibly matching TRBD1 (7 bases). The ends were cut back, 0 bases at V and 1 base at J, with 15 bases in the middle. The CDR3 has 18 residues. CDR1 LGHNT and CDR2 FRNRAP come from the germline V gene.

The CDR3 loop is CASKNLAPDTGELFF. The CDR3 bases are TGTGCCAGTAAAAACCTAGCCCCCGACACCGGGGAGCTGTTTTTT. This chain joins TRBV19 and TRBJ2-2; weak D call: TRBD2 (5 bases). CDR3 length: 15 residues. V lost 7 bases and J 3 bases, leaving 15 bases between the germline ends. Germline loops: CDR1 LNHDA, CDR2 SQIVND (reference sequence).

This chain links TRBV2 with TRBJ1-6; D gene uncertain. Trimming removed 4 bases at V and 6 bases at J, with 13 bases between. Germline V lookup: CDR1 SNHLY, CDR2 FYNNEI. The CDR3 runs to 15 residues. The CDR3 nucleotides read TGTGCCAGCAGTGCTTTAGGCACTACTAATTCACCCCTCCACTTT. It specifies CASSALGTTNSPLHF. Filled out from reference TRBV2 and TRBJ1-6, the complete variable domain reads EPEVTQTPSHQVTQMGQEVILRCVPISNHLYFYWYRQILGQKVEFLVSFYNNEISEKSEIFDDQFSVERPDGSNFTLKIRSTKLEDSAMYFCASSALGTTNSPLHFGNGTRLTVT.

The chain joins TRBV11-2 to TRBJ1-2; TRBD1 matches 7 bases. From germline, CDR1 is SGHAT and CDR2 FQNNGV. CDR3 length: 12 amino acids. V dropped 2 bases and J dropped 9; count of bases not matched to a gene: 3. CDR3 in DNA: TGTGCCAGCAGCTTAAACAGGGGAAGCTACACCTTC. Translating it yields CASSLNRGSYTF.

The V and J genes are TRBV6-5 and TRBJ1-1; 8 bases align to TRBD1. In germline, CDR1 is MNHEY, CDR2 SVGAGI. The V and J ends lost 7 bases and 1 base, in that order; junction bases with no gene match: 5. The CDR3 spans 14 residues. This CDR3 reads CASIWDRRNTEAFF. The CDR3 DNA sequence: TGTGCCAGCATCTGGGACAGGCGGAACACTGAAGCTTTCTTT.